Below, one T cell receptor beta chain is given with its context. A few counts support this clonotype. Its antigen remains unidentified. One base away there is no much larger clone; base qualities are not given. Stable Graves' hyperthyroidism was defined as the absence of progression to ophthalmopathy over 18 months of follow-up. Hyperthyroidism patients were aged 18 to 65 years and newly diagnosed, with disease duration of less than 2 months. Patients with uncontrolled infections, other autoimmune diseases, pregnancy or lactation were excluded. Diagnoses relied on clinical symptoms, serum thyroxine and TRAb, thyroid ultrasound and orbital computed tomography. Total RNA was extracted with Trizol reagent, and quality was checked on an Agilent 2100 Bioanalyzer. The data stem from a study of T cells in Graves' hyperthyroidism and ophthalmopathy (dated by TCRdb to between 2018 and 2021). About the study as a whole: TCR V-J signatures able to tell the groups apart were searched for in a discovery cohort of 100 patients, of whom more than 40 had Graves' ophthalmopathy and 57 had stable Graves' hyperthyroidism. Prospective prediction of ophthalmopathy was tested in an independent validation cohort consisting of 18 to 20 hyperthyroidism patients and 17 patients who later progressed to ophthalmopathy. The roughly 100 discovery patients were randomly split 7:3 into training and test sets. In more than 5 Graves' hyperthyroidism patients, the study also compared T-cell repertoires from thyroid tissue with T-cell repertoires from blood. Once sampling was done, hyperthyroidism patients were given methimazole at a starting dose of 30 mg daily, whereas ophthalmopathy patients were given high-dose intravenous methylprednisolone. TCR Vbeta CDR3 sequencing of 120 to 150 peripheral blood samples (under 45 ophthalmopathy, some 75 hyperthyroidism and approximately 17 progressor patients) is reported in the paper.

The CDR3 sequence holds 15 residues, the cysteine and phenylalanine included. Only the CDR3 DNA is retained, 45 bases long and in frame from the first base. The germline ends are 15 bases apart after V is trimmed by 2 bases and J by 7 bases. From the germline V gene (reference sequence), CDR1 is GTSNPN and CDR2 is SVGIG. The TCR beta CDR3 regions were amplified from the RNA transcripts. For the first round of RT-PCR on the TCR CDR3, the HTBI primer set was used together with the Qiagen OneStep RT-PCR kit. Libraries were constructed in a second round of multiplex PCR, after which size selection and purification were performed. The libraries were sequenced on an Illumina HiSeq2000 using paired-end 100 bp reads. Under the source paper's analysis protocol: Raw data were processed with SOAPnuke, discarding reads with adapters, uncalled bases, mean Phred below 15, or no exact constant-primer or identifier match. High-quality paired reads were merged with COPE v1.2.5, and unique nucleotide sequences were defined as clonotypes. Clonotypes were aligned to IMGT TRBV, TRBD and TRBJ reference segments using MiTCR v1.1. Analysis was restricted to V-J combinations with a frequency above 0.0001, which covered 98% to 99.2% of repertoires. A TCS score was defined as the ratio between F50 (clonal expansion) and ExV (chaos), using BLOSUM62-based TCRdist between CDR3 peptides within each V-J. Welch's t-statistics and random forest reduced approximately 520 V-J features to roughly 13, which were used in a naive Bayes classifier (R e1071). The similarity between thyroid and blood repertoires was quantified using the Morisita-Horn index. TCRdb trimmed the raw reads at Q25, called clones with MiXCR and kept productive beta chains. Each entry merges the rows of one CDR3 protein and shows their most common DNA and genes. These V and J calls originate from TCRdb's pipeline instead of the authors' own analysis. The sample has about 540,000 distinct CDR3 sequences on record, 35% to 55% of them singletons. Around 7.7% of the sample lies in the top ten.

Broad study findings and their caveats: Sample size was not statistically predetermined, and investigators were not blinded to group allocation. A 13 V-J signature model separated ophthalmopathy from stable hyperthyroidism, with roughly 88% sensitivity and roughly 82% specificity in cross-validation and 80%/75% in testing. In validation, the model predicted progression to ophthalmopathy a median of approximately 6.6 months before onset, with approximately 68% sensitivity and around 76% specificity. Most expanded thyroid clonotypes (frequency above 0.001) were also detected in blood, a finding suggesting that blood repertoires may reflect thyroid immune responses.

Material for sequencing was peripheral blood or thyroid tissue (not recorded which). Here the chain combines TRBV30 and TRBJ1-6, with the D gene not confidently named. This sequence was found in a woman between 18 and 29 years old with Graves' hyperthyroidism. The DNA sequence is as follows: TGTGCCTGGAGTCTGCTCCGGGCCACCAATTCACCCCTCCACTTT. The translation is CAWSLLRATNSPLHF. Beyond the CDR3, the reference TRBV30 and TRBJ1-6 genes provide the residues; the full variable domain reads: SQTIHQWPATLVQPVGSPLSLECTVEGTSNPNLYWYRQAAGRGLQLLFYSVGIGQISSEVPQNLSASRPQDRQFILSSKKLLLSDSGFYLCAWSLLRATNSPLHFGNGTRLTVT.